This T cell receptor beta chain was captured by sequencing in a study of blood T cell repertoires in COVID-19. Study-wide context: The samples span acute and convalescent COVID-19 from the United States, Italy and Spain. Nucleic acid was either cDNA or gDNA, and it came from T cells, B-cell-depleted T cells, or PBMCs.

Data came from immunoSEQ multiplex PCR; TCRdb stores just in-frame clones and leaves some out. The sample has 150,000 to 200,000 clones; nearly 80% are singletons. Deletions cut 0 bases from V and 6 bases from J, with 13 bases between. Germline V gene lookup returns CDR1 SGHRS and CDR2 YFSETQ. The CDR3 runs to 14 residues. Sequences were obtained from peripheral blood. J is TRBJ2-7 and V is TRBV5-1; D is uncertain. The source of this sequence is a woman between 65 and 79 years old with acute or convalescent COVID-19. CDR3 nucleotides: TGCGCCAGCAGCTTGGTGCCCGGGTATGGCGAGCAGTACTTC. It translates to CASSLVPGYGEQYF. Based on the CDR3 plus reference TRBV5-1 and TRBJ2-7, the full variable domain is KAGVTQTPRYLIKTRGQQVTLSCSPISGHRSVSWYQQTPGQGLQFLFEYFSETQRNKGNFPGRFSGRQFSNSRSEMNVSTLELGDSALYLCASSLVPGYGEQYFGPGTRLTVT.